Each of the 17 T cell receptor beta chains below was sequenced from the same sample in a study of T-cell memory formation after mild COVID-19. One entry per CDR3 protein, called by TCRdb with MiXCR from the 5' RACE reads. The sample lists approximately 210,000 distinct CDR3 sequences; 27% were seen once. Sequencing was done on a sample of PBMCs or a T cell subset sorted from them (not recorded which). These TCRs come from an adult woman who had mild COVID-19 (a few samples of this study predate the infection). Cell type and time point are not known.

V and J are TRBV11-1 and TRBJ2-7; TRBD2 aligns across 8 bases. The V gene's germline CDR1 is SGHAT and CDR2 FQDESV (reference sequence). V lost 4 bases to trimming and J lost 1 base; unmatched junction nucleotides: 6. This CDR3 has 15 residues. The CDR3 is CASSYQAGESYEQYF. The CDR3 nucleotides are TGTGCCAGCAGCTACCAAGCGGGAGAATCCTACGAGCAGTACTTC.

This chain connects TRBV14 to TRBJ2-4, with TRBD1 as a possible D gene (5 bases). The CDR3 spans 14 residues. From germline, CDR1 is SGHDN and CDR2 FVKESK. Deletions cut 2 bases from V and 0 bases from J, with 5 bases between. As DNA, the CDR3 is TGTGCCAGCAGCCAACAGGGAGCCAAAAACATTCAGTACTTC. It yields the protein CASSQQGAKNIQYF.

The V gene is TRBV7-8, the J gene TRBJ2-7; 7 nucleotides line up with TRBD1. CDR3 length: 15 amino acids. With V trimmed by 2 bases and J by 2 bases, 6 bases remained unmatched. The germline V gene encodes CDR1 SGHVS and CDR2 FQNEAQ. As DNA, the CDR3 is TGTGCCAGCAGCTTATTCAGGGACAGCCCCTACGAGCAGTACTTC. This encodes CASSLFRDSPYEQYF.

V and J are TRBV7-8 and TRBJ2-7; 11 bases agree with TRBD1. CDR3 length equals 15 residues. In germline, CDR1 is SGHVS, CDR2 FQNEAQ. J lost 2 bases, V lost 5 bases, and 5 bases had no gene match. The CDR3 coding sequence is TGTGCCAGCAGCCCGTGGGACAGGGGGGCCTACGAGCAGTACTTC. This gives the protein CASSPWDRGAYEQYF.

The genes are TRBV5-4 and TRBJ1-1; D might be TRBD1 (5 bases). Trimming cost V 3 bases and J 2 bases, with 11 bases left between them. There are 14 residues in the CDR3. Germline CDR1 SGHNT, CDR2 YYREEE (reference sequence). The CDR3 loop reads CASSWGSVNTEAFF. CDR3 nucleotides: TGTGCCAGCAGCTGGGGGTCGGTAAACACTGAAGCTTTCTTT.

This clonotype was counted a few times. The chain couples TRBV7-9 to TRBJ2-5, with D possibly being TRBD1 (6 bases). In germline, CDR1 is SEHNR, CDR2 FQNEAQ (reference sequence). This CDR3 spans 16 amino acids. V was clipped by 1 base and J by 3 bases, with 15 bases between them. CDR3 DNA sequence: TGTGCCAGCAGCTTAGGCCGGGACACTTTAAAAGAGACCCAGTACTTC. Its translation is CASSLGRDTLKETQYF.

This clonotype occurred many times. V and J are TRBV5-5 and TRBJ2-5; 7 bases fit TRBD1. This CDR3 is built from 14 residues. Germline CDR1 SGHKS, CDR2 YYEKEE (reference sequence). Trimming at V came to 4 bases and at J to 5 bases, leaving 8 bases not matched to a gene. DNA for the CDR3: TGTGCCAGCAGCCTGACAGGGTACGAGGAGACCCAGTACTTC. Translation gives CASSLTGYEETQYF.

The chain uses TRBV12-3 or TRBV12-4 and TRBJ1-1; no reliable D call. The CDR3 length is 13 residues. The V and J ends lost 6 bases and 3 bases respectively, with 11 bases between them. The CDR3 coding sequence is TGTGCCAGCAGGCTTGGAAGGGACACTGAAGCTTTCTTT. Translation: CASRLGRDTEAFF.

The chain couples TRBV9 to TRBJ2-7; maybe TRBD2 (6 bases). This CDR3 spans 14 amino acids. V lost 0 bases to trimming and J lost 3 bases, with 10 bases between them. Germline lookup yields CDR1 SGDLS and CDR2 YYNGEE. CDR3 in DNA: TGTGCCAGCAGCGTAGGTGGAGGGGACTACGAGCAGTACTTC. Its protein product is CASSVGGGDYEQYF.

The V gene is TRBV20-1, the J gene TRBJ2-7; unclear D gene. The ends were cut back, 3 bases at V and 2 bases at J, with 11 bases in the middle. There are 13 residues in the CDR3. Germline CDR1 and CDR2: DFQATT and SNEGSKA (reference sequence). This CDR3 is CSASRAPTYEQYF. In DNA form, the CDR3 reads TGCAGTGCTAGCCGAGCACCCACCTACGAGCAGTACTTC.

This clonotype was counted only a few times. This chain uses TRBV20-1 with TRBJ2-3, with D possibly TRBD1 on 5 matching bases. In germline, CDR1 is DFQATT, CDR2 SNEGSKA (reference sequence). Trimming removed 3 bases at V and 3 bases at J, with 10 bases between. CDR3 length equals 13 residues. CDR3 in DNA: TGCAGTGCTAGTCAAAGGGGAACAGATACGCAGTATTTT. Residues: CSASQRGTDTQYF.

The table lists this clonotype with a few counts. The chain combines TRBV27 with TRBJ2-3, with TRBD1 identical over 7 bases. Trimming took 6 bases from V and 2 from J; bases not matched to a gene: 5. The CDR3 runs to 14 residues. Germline CDR1 MNHEY, CDR2 SMNVEV (reference sequence). For the CDR3, the DNA is TGTGCCAGCAGGAGGGGGCTATCCACAGATACGCAGTATTTT. It codes for CASRRGLSTDTQYF.

This clonotype was found a few times. V gene TRBV6-5 combines with J gene TRBJ2-7; 8 bases are a match to TRBD2. The CDR3 length is 15 residues. Germline V gene sequence: CDR1 MNHEY, CDR2 SVGAGI. V gave up 6 bases and J gave up 3 bases; unmatched junction bases: 10. The CDR3 region is CASSSPAREVYEQYF. CDR3 bases: TGTGCCAGCAGCTCCCCGGCGCGGGAGGTCTACGAGCAGTACTTC.

The V call is TRBV6-1, the J call TRBJ2-5, with 16 bases that match TRBD2. The CDR3 covers 18 residues. The V gene's germline CDR1 is MNHNS and CDR2 SASEGT. The V gene end was trimmed by 2 bases and the J gene end by 7 bases; junction bases not matched to a gene: 10. This chain's CDR3 is CASSEWGLAGGPGATQYF. The CDR3, as DNA: TGTGCCAGCAGTGAATGGGGACTAGCGGGAGGGCCGGGAGCGACCCAGTACTTC.

V gene TRBV12-3 or TRBV12-4 combines with J gene TRBJ2-5; a possible D gene is TRBD1 (6 bases). V was pared by 6 bases and J by 0 bases, with 14 bases between. CDR3 length equals 15 residues. Written as DNA, the CDR3 is TGTGCCAGCAGCAACGGACAGTTTCACCAAGAGACCCAGTACTTC. Amino acid sequence: CASSNGQFHQETQYF.

This clonotype was found many times. The genes are TRBV12-3 or TRBV12-4 and TRBJ2-1; 11 bases line up with TRBD1. The CDR3 is made up of 14 amino acids. The V and J ends lost 4 bases and 6 bases, in that order; junction bases with no gene match: 2. CDR3 region: CASSWDRGINEQFF. CDR3 nucleotide sequence: TGTGCCAGCAGTTGGGACAGGGGGATCAATGAGCAGTTCTTC.

CDR3 sequence reads: CASAGDSGNTIYF. The CDR3 DNA reads TGTGCCAGTGCCGGGGACTCTGGAAACACCATATATTTT. The chain recombines TRBV2 with TRBJ1-3; D unresolved. Germline V lookup: CDR1 SNHLY, CDR2 FYNNEI. V lost 9 bases and J 0 bases, leaving 9 bases between the germline ends. CDR3 length equals 13 residues.